These T cell receptor beta chains were read from a single sample in a study of blood T cell repertoires in COVID-19. The data were produced by immunoSEQ multiplex PCR, yet TCRdb's version contains in-frame clones alone and is incomplete. The sample carries approximately 120,000 clones, less than 85% recorded once. The specimen was peripheral blood. The receptors shown here come from a woman aged 60 to 75 with acute or convalescent COVID-19. CDR3s include the opening cysteine and the closing phenylalanine or tryptophan. D genes are given only for firm matches. Part of the rows lack a size; the others show once, few, many or a class for expanded clones.

d_gene: TRBD1; v_gene: TRBV5-1; abundance: NA; j_gene: TRBJ2-7; CDR3aa: CASSLGGTEAYEQYF; CDR3nt: TGCGCCAGCAGCTTGGGTGGGACAGAGGCATACGAGCAGTACTTC
d_gene: NA; v_gene: TRBV5-6; abundance: few; j_gene: TRBJ2-5; CDR3aa: CASSLPGGLETQYF; CDR3nt: TGTGCCAGCAGCCTACCAGGGGGGTTGGAGACCCAGTACTTC
d_gene: NA; v_gene: TRBV29-1; abundance: once; j_gene: TRBJ2-3; CDR3aa: CSVSRGQGTDTQYF; CDR3nt: TGCAGCGTAAGCAGGGGTCAGGGCACAGATACGCAGTATTTT
d_gene: TRBD1; v_gene: TRBV7-9; abundance: NA; j_gene: TRBJ1-4; CDR3aa: CASSPRLRDRGLTNEKLFF; CDR3nt: TGTGCCAGCAGCCCCCGGTTGCGGGACAGGGGTTTAACTAATGAAAAACTGTTTTTT
d_gene: TRBD1; v_gene: TRBV2; abundance: NA; j_gene: TRBJ1-6; CDR3aa: CASSEGTGENSPLHF; CDR3nt: TGTGCCAGCAGTGAAGGGACAGGTGAAAATTCACCCCTCCACTTT
d_gene: TRBD1; v_gene: TRBV5-1; abundance: once; j_gene: TRBJ1-1; CDR3aa: CASSQGALVDTEAFF; CDR3nt: TGCGCCAGCAGCCAGGGGGCTCTGGTGGACACTGAAGCTTTCTTT
d_gene: TRBD2; v_gene: TRBV10-3; abundance: NA; j_gene: TRBJ2-1; CDR3aa: CAISGLTSGDYNEQFF; CDR3nt: TGTGCCATCAGTGGGTTGACTAGCGGAGATTACAATGAGCAGTTCTTC
d_gene: NA; v_gene: TRBV15; abundance: NA; j_gene: TRBJ1-2; CDR3aa: CATTSRGYTF; CDR3nt: TGTGCCACCACTTCGAGAGGCTACACCTTC
d_gene: NA; v_gene: TRBV5-1; abundance: NA; j_gene: TRBJ1-1; CDR3aa: CASSLGLYSDTEAFF; CDR3nt: TGCGCCAGCAGCTTGGGACTTTATAGCGACACTGAAGCTTTCTTT
d_gene: TRBD2; v_gene: TRBV3-1/TRBV3-2; abundance: NA; j_gene: TRBJ2-7; CDR3aa: CASSQEASGNYEQYF; CDR3nt: TGTGCCAGCAGCCAAGAGGCTAGCGGGAACTACGAGCAGTACTTC
d_gene: NA; v_gene: TRBV2; abundance: NA; j_gene: TRBJ2-6; CDR3aa: CASSGVPRGSGANVLTF; CDR3nt: TGTGCCAGCAGTGGAGTCCCTCGGGGTAGTGGGGCCAACGTCCTGACTTTC
d_gene: NA; v_gene: TRBV19; abundance: NA; j_gene: TRBJ2-7; CDR3aa: CASSLPGAYEQYF; CDR3nt: TGTGCCAGTAGCCTTCCGGGGGCCTACGAGCAGTACTTC
d_gene: TRBD1; v_gene: TRBV6-5; abundance: NA; j_gene: TRBJ1-2; CDR3aa: CASSCGQGLCGYTF; CDR3nt: TGTGCCAGCAGTTGCGGACAGGGTCTCTGTGGCTACACCTTC
d_gene: NA; v_gene: TRBV19; abundance: NA; j_gene: TRBJ2-1; CDR3aa: CASSRPGGYNEQFF; CDR3nt: TGTGCCAGTAGTAGGCCAGGGGGGTACAATGAGCAGTTCTTC
d_gene: NA; v_gene: TRBV10-3; abundance: NA; j_gene: TRBJ2-2; CDR3aa: CAISESGGLDPPSGELFF; CDR3nt: TGTGCCATCAGTGAGTCCGGCGGGCTAGACCCCCCCAGCGGGGAGCTGTTTTTT
d_gene: NA; v_gene: TRBV7-2; abundance: NA; j_gene: TRBJ2-1; CDR3aa: CASSLAGPYNEQFF; CDR3nt: TGTGCCAGCAGCTTAGCGGGGCCTTACAATGAGCAGTTCTTC